These 29 T cell receptor beta chains share one sample of origin, sequenced in a study of T cell responses to AZD1222 COVID-19 vaccine. Clones were sequenced by immunoSEQ multiplex PCR, and TCRdb holds only the in-frame ones, with some missing. The sample has about 150,000 clones; roughly nine tenths are singletons. Specimen: peripheral blood, collected on day 0 of AZD1222 vaccination. The receptor set was obtained from an adult in good health.

This chain links TRBV6-6 with TRBJ1-1, with D unclear. The V gene's germline CDR1 is MNHNY and CDR2 SVGAGI (reference sequence). The V end was cut by 10 bases, the J end by 3 bases, with 15 bases between. This CDR3 comprises 13 residues. CDR3 DNA: TGTGCCATCCGCGGGGAAGCTGACACTGAAGCTTTCTTT. It encodes CAIRGEADTEAFF.

The gene calls are TRBV24-1 and TRBJ1-5; D gene unclear. CDR1 and CDR2 from the germline V gene are KGHDR and SFDVKD. This CDR3 comprises 14 residues. Trimming removed 9 bases from V and 1 base from J, with 12 bases in between. The DNA of the CDR3 is TGTGCCACCGCTTCGGGAGGAAGCAATCAGCCCCAGCATTTT. Amino acids: CATASGGSNQPQHF.

The chain links TRBV19 to TRBJ1-1; possibly TRBD1 for D (6 bases). Germline values: CDR1 LNHDA, CDR2 SQIVND (reference sequence). Deletions cut 3 bases from V and 1 base from J, with 15 bases between. The CDR3 totals 16 residues. The CDR3 bases are TGTGCCAGTAGTATCTACTTCCGGGACAAGAACACTGAAGCTTTCTTT. It yields the protein CASSIYFRDKNTEAFF.

In this sample, this clone turned up once. The chain joins TRBV5-4 to TRBJ2-1, with 13 bases aligning to TRBD2. From germline, CDR1 is SGHNT and CDR2 YYREEE (reference sequence). Trimming took 4 bases from V and 6 from J; bases not matched to a gene: 10. This CDR3 contains 17 residues. The CDR3 region is CASSPTSGRAGGNEQFF. In nucleotides, the CDR3 is TGTGCCAGCAGCCCCACTAGCGGGAGGGCCGGGGGCAATGAGCAGTTCTTC.

A few counts support this clone. The chain has TRBV29-1 and TRBJ2-3; 15 bases line up with TRBD2. There are 18 residues in the CDR3. Germline V gives CDR1 SQVTM, CDR2 ANQGSEA. Trimming took 1 base from V and 0 from J; bases not matched to a gene: 5. The CDR3 spells CSVEGGLAGGRSTDTQYF. CDR3 bases: TGCAGCGTTGAAGGCGGACTAGCGGGGGGGCGGAGCACAGATACGCAGTATTTT.

The CDR3 sequence is CASSLSHVLGNEQFF. The CDR3 nucleotides read TGTGCCAGCAGCTTAAGCCACGTCCTGGGGAATGAGCAGTTCTTC. The rearrangement uses TRBV11-1 and TRBJ2-1, with D uncertain. Germline-derived CDR1 and CDR2 are SGHAT and FQDESV (reference sequence). Deletions cut 2 bases from V and 7 bases from J, with 15 bases between. The CDR3 covers 15 residues.

V usage is TRBV7-3 and J usage is TRBJ2-1; the match to TRBD2 covers 7 bases. V trimming: 3 bases; J trimming: 12 bases; junction bases outside the gene matches: 5. This CDR3 has 12 amino acids. The germline gives CDR1 SGHTA, CDR2 FQGTGA. DNA for the CDR3: TGTGCCAGCAGCTTGGCGGGAGAGGTGCAGTTCTTC. It encodes CASSLAGEVQFF.

J is TRBJ1-5 and V is TRBV7-2, with D unclear. Trimming removed 2 bases from V and 3 bases from J, with 11 bases in between. CDR1 and CDR2 (germline): SGHTA, FQGNSA. The CDR3 runs to 15 residues. CDR3 in DNA: TGTGCCAGCAGCTTACAGGCTGCGATCAATCAGCCCCAGCATTTT. Protein sequence: CASSLQAAINQPQHF.

V gene TRBV4-1 combines with J gene TRBJ1-1; D uncertain. The CDR3 has 15 amino acids. V was clipped by 4 bases and J by 3 bases, with 15 bases between them. The V gene's germline CDR1 is MGHRA and CDR2 YSYEKL. For the CDR3, the DNA is TGCGCCAGCAGCCGGCAGACGGGCCAGGACACTGAAGCTTTCTTT. Translating gives CASSRQTGQDTEAFF.

The V call is TRBV7-3, the J call TRBJ1-5; D remains ambiguous. The CDR3 totals 13 residues. Germline CDR1 reads SGHTA; CDR2 reads FQGTGA. Trimming cost V 5 bases and J 3 bases, with 8 bases left between them. CDR3 nucleotide sequence: TGTGCCAGCAGCGCGGCCCCCAATCAGCCCCAGCATTTT. Protein sequence: CASSAAPNQPQHF.

The genes are TRBV5-4 and TRBJ2-2; no clear D. The CDR3 is made up of 13 amino acids. V lost 3 bases to trimming and J lost 6 bases, with 9 bases between them. Germline V gives CDR1 SGHNT, CDR2 YYREEE (reference sequence). CDR3 DNA: TGTGCCAGCAGCTACCGGACCCCCGGGGAGCTGTTTTTT. Amino acids: CASSYRTPGELFF.

This chain links TRBV9 with TRBJ1-6; a weak D match, TRBD1 (5 bases). Trimming left V 0 bases short and J 7 bases short, with 17 bases between. CDR1 and CDR2 (germline): SGDLS, YYNGEE. The CDR3 sequence is 17 residues long. CDR3 protein: CASSVAPQGRTNSPLHF. The CDR3 DNA follows: TGTGCCAGCAGCGTAGCTCCGCAGGGACGGACGAATTCACCCCTCCACTTT.

In its sample, this clone was seen once. V gene TRBV6-6 combines with J gene TRBJ2-7; perhaps TRBD1 as D (5 bases). Germline V gene data show CDR1 as MNHNY and CDR2 as SVGAGI (reference sequence). Trimming pared 8 bases from V and 0 bases from J, leaving 8 bases between. The CDR3 has 12 amino acids. CDR3 sequence reads: CASADNSYEQYF. The CDR3 bases are TGTGCCAGCGCGGACAACTCCTACGAGCAGTACTTC.

The V and J genes are TRBV7-2 and TRBJ1-4; D is unclear. Trimming removed 2 bases at V and 12 bases at J, with 13 bases between. The germline CDR1 and CDR2 sequences are SGHTA and FQGNSA. This CDR3 comprises 13 residues. In DNA form, the CDR3 reads TGTGCCAGCAGCTTAACGGAAGGGAGGCAACTGTTTTTT. Translated, it gives CASSLTEGRQLFF.

The genes are TRBV7-9 and TRBJ2-1, with TRBD2 matching over 12 bases. CDR3 length: 15 residues. Germline CDR1 SEHNR, CDR2 FQNEAQ (reference sequence). Germline trimming cut 5 bases from V and 6 bases from J; bases unmatched to any gene: 5. CDR3 region: CASSRTSGESNEQFF. The DNA of the CDR3 is TGTGCCAGCAGCCGGACTAGCGGGGAATCCAATGAGCAGTTCTTC.

V is TRBV21-1 and J is TRBJ1-4. TRBV21-1 corresponds to a pseudogene. This CDR3 is built from 17 residues. The DNA of the CDR3 is TGTGCCAGCAAAAATCAGGGAGCAGATGCAACTAATGAAAAACTGTTTTTT. Amino acids: CASKNQGADATNEKLFF.

The chain is built from TRBV7-9 and TRBJ2-2, with D hard to call. The CDR3 contains 14 residues. The germline V gene encodes CDR1 SEHNR and CDR2 FQNEAQ (reference sequence). The germline V and J ends were trimmed by 0 bases and 5 bases, with 7 bases remaining between them. The CDR3 spells CASSLARRTGELFF. The CDR3 DNA reads as TGTGCCAGCAGCTTAGCGAGGAGAACCGGGGAGCTGTTTTTT.

The chain couples TRBV5-1 to TRBJ2-1; 11 nucleotides align to TRBD2. Looked up from germline, CDR1 is SGHRS and CDR2 is YFSETQ. The CDR3 is 15 residues long. J was trimmed by 7 bases and V by 3 bases; bases with no gene match: 6. This CDR3 reads CASSSGLAAQNEQFF. CDR3 coding DNA: TGCGCCAGCAGCTCGGGACTAGCGGCACAAAATGAGCAGTTCTTC. The full variable domain, with the rest looked up from reference TRBV5-1 and TRBJ2-1, is KAGVTQTPRYLIKTRGQQVTLSCSPISGHRSVSWYQQTPGQGLQFLFEYFSETQRNKGNFPGRFSGRQFSNSRSEMNVSTLELGDSALYLCASSSGLAAQNEQFFGPGTRLTVL.

The rearrangement uses TRBV19 and TRBJ1-1; D unresolved. The CDR3 length is 13 residues. The V gene's germline CDR1 is LNHDA and CDR2 SQIVND (reference sequence). Deletions cut 3 bases from V and 1 base from J, with 6 bases between. CDR3 bases: TGTGCCAGTAGTATCACAGAGAACACTGAAGCTTTCTTT. This gives the protein CASSITENTEAFF.

This chain links TRBV7-3 with TRBJ2-1; a possible D gene is TRBD1 (6 bases). The V end was cut by 4 bases, the J end by 3 bases, with 7 bases between. This CDR3 has 13 amino acids. Looked up from germline, CDR1 is SGHTA and CDR2 is FQGTGA. The CDR3 nucleotides read TGTGCCAGCAGCTCGGACAGCTACAATGAGCAGTTCTTC. This translates into CASSSDSYNEQFF. The full variable domain, completed using reference TRBV7-3 and TRBJ2-1, is GAGVSQTPSNKVTEKGKYVELRCDPISGHTALYWYRQSLGQGPEFLIYFQGTGAADDSGLPNDRFFAVRPEGSVSTLKIQRTERGDSAVYLCASSSDSYNEQFFGPGTRLTVL.

The J gene is TRBJ1-1, the V gene TRBV28; D is uncertain. In germline, CDR1 is MDHEN, CDR2 SYDVKM. This CDR3 region has 18 residues. V was cut by 3 bases and J by 5 bases, with 25 bases left in between. The CDR3 here is CASSFEIGFANRETEAFF. The DNA for the CDR3 is TGTGCCAGCAGTTTTGAGATAGGGTTCGCCAACCGAGAGACTGAAGCTTTCTTT. The complete variable domain, with remaining parts taken from reference TRBV28 and TRBJ1-1, reads DVKVTQSSRYLVKRTGEKVFLECVQDMDHENMFWYRQDPGLGLRLIYFSYDVKMKEKGDIPEGYSVSREKKERFSLILESASTNQTSMYLCASSFEIGFANRETEAFFGQGTRLTVV.

The CDR3 protein is CASSLGASQPQHF. CDR3 nucleotide sequence: TGTGCCAGCAGTTTAGGGGCGAGTCAGCCCCAGCATTTT. V usage is TRBV12-3 or TRBV12-4 and J usage is TRBJ1-5, with unresolved D. V dropped 1 base and J dropped 6 bases, with 7 bases sitting between them. The CDR3 extends over 13 amino acids.

The chain uses TRBV18 and TRBJ2-5; TRBD1 matches 7 bases. The V segment lost 2 bases and the J segment 3 bases; nucleotides outside the gene matches: 3. The CDR3 contains 14 residues. Germline V gives CDR1 KGHSH, CDR2 LQKENI. CDR3 loop: CASSPYTGEETQYF. In DNA form, the CDR3 reads TGTGCCAGCTCACCATACACAGGGGAAGAGACCCAGTACTTC.

The DNA for the CDR3 is TGTGCCAGCAGCTTAGCCCCCCCAGATACGCAGTATTTT. Protein product: CASSLAPPDTQYF. The rearrangement links TRBV13 to TRBJ2-3; D gene uncertain. The V gene lost 1 base and the J gene lost 4 bases, with 6 bases spanning the gap. Germline assignment: CDR1 PRHDT and CDR2 FYEKMQ (reference sequence). The CDR3 is made up of 13 amino acids.

In DNA, the CDR3 is TGTGCCAGCTCACCACCGGGACAGAGTTCCCTAGTGAAGTACTTC. Its translation is CASSPPGQSSLVKYF. The chain combines TRBV18 with TRBJ2-7; 7 bases agree with TRBD1. V dropped 0 bases and J dropped 11; count of bases not matched to a gene: 13. The CDR3 consists of 15 residues. Germline assignment: CDR1 KGHSH and CDR2 LQKENI.

The chain carries TRBV7-2 and TRBJ1-3, with 8 bases identical to TRBD1. Germline CDR1 reads SGHTA; CDR2 reads FQGNSA. This CDR3 has 15 residues. The trim removed 3 bases at V and 7 bases at J, leaving 8 bases unmatched. The CDR3 DNA is TGTGCCAGCAGCTTCGGGGCAGGGGGCGGGAACACCATATATTTT. This codes for CASSFGAGGGNTIYF.

This chain links TRBV28 with TRBJ1-2; D gene unclear. The germline V gene encodes CDR1 MDHEN and CDR2 SYDVKM. This CDR3 region has 14 residues. Trimming removed 5 bases at V and 4 bases at J, with 14 bases between. The CDR3 DNA follows: TGTGCCAGCAGTCCATTCGATTTGAGCTATGGCTACACCTTC. Residues: CASSPFDLSYGYTF.

The genes are TRBV5-1 and TRBJ2-1, with D perhaps assigned TRBD1 or TRBD2 (5 bases each). Germline CDR1 is SGHRS and CDR2 is YFSETQ. CDR3 size: 14 residues. V was cut by 4 bases and J by 2 bases, with 10 bases left in between. The CDR3 bases are TGCGCCAGCAGCCTGGGACCAACCTACAATGAGCAGTTCTTC. Translating it yields CASSLGPTYNEQFF.

The V gene is TRBV7-2, the J gene TRBJ2-1, with 8 bases identical to TRBD2. The CDR3 contains 17 residues. Losses at the gene ends were 5 bases for V and 4 bases for J; bases not matched to a gene: 13. Germline V gene data show CDR1 as SGHTA and CDR2 as FQGNSA. The CDR3 is CASSPQAGGPPYNEQFF. CDR3 coding DNA: TGTGCCAGCAGCCCTCAGGCGGGAGGTCCTCCATACAATGAGCAGTTCTTC.